The present entry profiles one T cell receptor (beta chain) with its context. This record belongs to a study of blood T cell repertoires in COVID-19. Study-wide background: The United States, Italy and Spain provided the acute and convalescent COVID-19 samples. The analysed material was cDNA or gDNA that came from T cells, B-cell-depleted T cells, or PBMCs.

How the authors handled the data: Nucleated cell counts were estimated from reference gene primer amplification. Generated by immunoSEQ multiplex PCR, the TCRdb table keeps only in-frame clones and is missing some. That table furnishes V, J and clone size, whereas the DNA furnished D and trimming. The data show over 150,000 clones, 80% to 90% seen once. V was pared by 0 bases and J by 8 bases, with 10 bases between. CDR1 and CDR2 from the germline V gene are LNHNV and YYDKDF (reference sequence). The CDR3 sequence is 13 residues long. Sequencing used peripheral blood. The source of this sequence is a man aged 45-65 years with active or convalescent COVID-19. The gene calls are TRBV15 and TRBJ1-2, with D hard to call. This CDR3 is CATSRDGLWGYTF. The CDR3 region has the DNA TGTGCCACCAGCAGAGATGGACTGTGGGGCTACACCTTC. The entire variable domain, with the rest obtained from reference TRBV15 and TRBJ1-2, is as follows: DAMVIQNPRYQVTQFGKPVTLSCSQTLNHNVMYWYQQKSSQAPKLLFHYYDKDFNNEADTPDNFQSRRPNTSFCFLDIRSPGLGDTAMYLCATSRDGLWGYTFGSGTRLTVV.